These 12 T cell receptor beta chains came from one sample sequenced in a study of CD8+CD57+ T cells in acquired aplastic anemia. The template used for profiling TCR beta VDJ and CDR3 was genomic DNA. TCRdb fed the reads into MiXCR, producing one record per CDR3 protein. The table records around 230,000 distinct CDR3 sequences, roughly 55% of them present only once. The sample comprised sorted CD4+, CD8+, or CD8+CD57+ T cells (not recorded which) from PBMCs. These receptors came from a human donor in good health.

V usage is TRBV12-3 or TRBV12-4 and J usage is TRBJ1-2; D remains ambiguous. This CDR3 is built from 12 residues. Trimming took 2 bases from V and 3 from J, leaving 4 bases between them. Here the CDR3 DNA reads TGTGCCAGCAGTTTATCCCACTATGGCTACACCTTC. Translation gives CASSLSHYGYTF.

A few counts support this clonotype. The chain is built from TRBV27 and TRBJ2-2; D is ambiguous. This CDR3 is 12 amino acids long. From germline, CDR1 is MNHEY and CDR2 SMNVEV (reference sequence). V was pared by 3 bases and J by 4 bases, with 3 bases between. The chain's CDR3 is CASSFPTGELFF. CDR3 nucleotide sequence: TGTGCCAGCAGTTTCCCCACCGGGGAGCTGTTTTTT.

The CDR3 sequence: CQQPGIRRNTEAFF. CDR3 nucleotide sequence: TGCCAGCAGCCAGGAATAAGGAGGAACACTGAAGCTTTCTTT. The chain couples TRBV29-1 to TRBJ1-1; D gene uncertain. Germline CDR1 and CDR2: SQVTM and ANQGSEA. The length of the CDR3 is 14 residues.

CDR3 residues: CSARHPGQGDEKLFF. CDR3 nucleotide sequence: TGCAGTGCTAGGCACCCGGGACAGGGAGATGAAAAACTGTTTTTT. This chain joins TRBV20-1 and TRBJ1-4; TRBD1 agrees at 9 bases. The ends lost 3 bases at V and 6 bases at J; junction bases unmatched: 8. The CDR3 spans 15 residues. Germline V gives CDR1 DFQATT, CDR2 SNEGSKA (reference sequence).

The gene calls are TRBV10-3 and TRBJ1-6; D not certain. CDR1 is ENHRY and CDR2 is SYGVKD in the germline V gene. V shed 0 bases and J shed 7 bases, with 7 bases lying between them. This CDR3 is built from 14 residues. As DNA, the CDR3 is TGTGCCATCAGTGAGTCCAGTGGGAATTCACCCCTCCACTTT. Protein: CAISESSGNSPLHF.

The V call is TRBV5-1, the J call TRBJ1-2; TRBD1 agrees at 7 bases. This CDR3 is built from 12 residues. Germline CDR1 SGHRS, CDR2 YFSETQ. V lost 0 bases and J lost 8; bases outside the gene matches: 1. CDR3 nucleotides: TGCGCCAGCAGCTTGGTGACAGGGGGCTACACCTTC. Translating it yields CASSLVTGGYTF.

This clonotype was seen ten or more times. CDR3 residues: CSVVRGGAYNEQFF. Written as DNA, the CDR3 is TGCAGCGTTGTAAGGGGGGGGGCCTACAATGAGCAGTTCTTC. V and J are TRBV29-1 and TRBJ2-1; possible D gene TRBD2, 7 bases. The V gene's germline CDR1 is SQVTM and CDR2 ANQGSEA. V lost 4 bases and J lost 2, with 12 bases in between. The CDR3 covers 14 residues.

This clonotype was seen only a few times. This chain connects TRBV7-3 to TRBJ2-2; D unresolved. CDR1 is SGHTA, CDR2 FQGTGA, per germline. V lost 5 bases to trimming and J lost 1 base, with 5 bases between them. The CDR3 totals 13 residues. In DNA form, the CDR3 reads TGTGCCAGCAGCAAACTGAACACCGGGGAGCTGTTTTTT. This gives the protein CASSKLNTGELFF.

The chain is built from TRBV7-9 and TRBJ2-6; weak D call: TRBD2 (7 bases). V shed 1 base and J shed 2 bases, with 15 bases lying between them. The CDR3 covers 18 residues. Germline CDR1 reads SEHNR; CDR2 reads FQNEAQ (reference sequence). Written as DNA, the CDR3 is TGTGCCAGCAGCTTAGTGGGAGGGGGGGGCACTGGGGCCAACGTCCTGACTTTC. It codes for CASSLVGGGGTGANVLTF.

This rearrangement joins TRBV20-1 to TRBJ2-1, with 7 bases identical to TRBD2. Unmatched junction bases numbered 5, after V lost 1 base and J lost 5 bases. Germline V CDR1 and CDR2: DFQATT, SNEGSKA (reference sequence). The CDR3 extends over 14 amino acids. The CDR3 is CSARGGLTNNEQFF. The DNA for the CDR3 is TGCAGTGCTAGAGGGGGACTAACTAACAATGAGCAGTTCTTC.

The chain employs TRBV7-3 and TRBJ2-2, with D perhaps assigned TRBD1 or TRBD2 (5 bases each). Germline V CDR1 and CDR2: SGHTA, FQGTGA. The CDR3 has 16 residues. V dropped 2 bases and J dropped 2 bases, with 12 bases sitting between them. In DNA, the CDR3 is TGTGCCAGCAGCTTACTGGATCGGGACAACACCGGGGAGCTGTTTTTT. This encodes CASSLLDRDNTGELFF.

In nucleotides, the CDR3 is TGTGCCAGCAGTAAGGGATACAATGAGCAGTTCTTC. Translated, it gives CASSKGYNEQFF. The chain joins TRBV25-1 to TRBJ2-1; D is uncertain. The V gene lost 5 bases and the J gene lost 4 bases, with 6 bases spanning the gap. The V gene's germline CDR1 is MGHDK and CDR2 SYGVNS. CDR3 length: 12 amino acids.